Below are 23 T cell receptor beta chains sequenced from a single sample in a study of cytomegalovirus exposure and HLA in healthy donors. The PCR used 60 Vbeta and 13 Jbeta primers. Measured with immunoSEQ multiplex PCR; TCRdb has only the in-frame clones, and not every one. The profile covers roughly 200,000 clones, with about four fifths appearing a single time and less than 3.5% taken by the ten largest. The sequenced sample was PBMCs. These receptors all stem from a female donor in good health and CMV-seronegative.

This clone was detected only once. The chain links TRBV9 to TRBJ1-1, with D possibly being TRBD1 (5 bases). In germline, CDR1 is SGDLS, CDR2 YYNGEE. The CDR3 has 15 amino acids. Trimming removed 0 bases from V and 1 base from J, with 10 bases in between. CDR3 sequence (DNA): TGTGCCAGCAGCGTAGGGGGCCAGTCGAACACTGAAGCTTTCTTT. The encoded protein is CASSVGGQSNTEAFF.

The J gene is TRBJ2-2, the V gene TRBV5-1, with TRBD1 identical over 12 bases. Germline V gives CDR1 SGHRS, CDR2 YFSETQ. Unmatched junction bases numbered 6, after V lost 5 bases and J lost 7 bases. CDR3 length equals 15 residues. CDR3 DNA: TGCGCCAGCAGTTCGGGACAGGGGGCGTTCGGGGAGCTGTTTTTT. This sequence encodes CASSSGQGAFGELFF.

The rearrangement uses TRBV5-5 and TRBJ2-7, with D perhaps TRBD1 (6 bases). Germline assignment: CDR1 SGHKS and CDR2 YYEKEE (reference sequence). This CDR3 contains 12 residues. V shed 7 bases and J shed 3 bases, with 11 bases lying between them. The CDR3 DNA is TGTGCCAGCGATGAGGACAGCTACGAGCAGTACTTC. Its translation: CASDEDSYEQYF. Based on the CDR3 plus reference TRBV5-5 and TRBJ2-7, the full variable domain is DAGVTQSPTHLIKTRGQQVTLRCSPISGHKSVSWYQQVLGQGPQFIFQYYEKEERGRGNFPDRFSARQFPNYSSELNVNALLLGDSALYLCASDEDSYEQYFGPGTRLTVT.

This chain connects TRBV11-3 to TRBJ1-2, with D possibly being TRBD1 (5 bases). CDR1 and CDR2 (germline): SGHNT, YENEEA. Trimming cost V 4 bases and J 2 bases, with 11 bases left between them. The CDR3 covers 14 residues. The CDR3 spells CASSSQGWNYGYTF. CDR3 DNA: TGTGCCAGCAGCTCCCAGGGCTGGAACTATGGCTACACCTTC. Drawing the rest from reference TRBV11-3 and TRBJ1-2, the complete variable domain is EAGVVQSPRYKIIEKKQPVAFWCNPISGHNTLYWYLQNLGQGPELLIRYENEEAVDDSQLPKDRFSAERLKGVDSTLKIQPAELGDSAVYLCASSSQGWNYGYTFGSGTRLTVV.

This clone was observed a single time. DNA of the CDR3: TGTGCCAGCAGCGTAAGCTTCAACAGGGGAGTCGGGGAGCTGTTTTTT. Translated, it gives CASSVSFNRGVGELFF. The chain carries TRBV9 and TRBJ2-2, with 7 nucleotides matching TRBD1. The ends lost 1 base at V and 7 bases at J; junction bases unmatched: 10. The CDR3 totals 16 residues. Germline V lookup: CDR1 SGDLS, CDR2 YYNGEE.

This chain joins TRBV18 and TRBJ1-4, with D possibly matching TRBD1 (5 bases). This CDR3 contains 15 residues. CDR1 and CDR2 (germline): KGHSH, LQKENI. The ends were cut back, 2 bases at V and 6 bases at J, with 13 bases in the middle. The CDR3 protein is CASSPDQGRDEKLFF. The CDR3 bases are TGTGCCAGCTCACCAGATCAGGGAAGGGATGAAAAACTGTTTTTT.

This clone was seen just once. The chain is built from TRBV6-5 and TRBJ2-7; D ambiguous. V lost 5 bases, J lost 3 bases, and 8 bases lay in between. The CDR3 consists of 12 residues. Germline-derived CDR1 and CDR2 are MNHEY and SVGAGI. This chain's CDR3 is CASSGGFYEQYF. The DNA of the CDR3 is TGTGCCAGCAGTGGCGGATTCTACGAGCAGTACTTC.

The rearrangement joins TRBV29-1 to TRBJ2-1, with D unclear. CDR1 and CDR2 from the germline V gene are SQVTM and ANQGSEA. Between the trimmed V and J ends, which lost 4 bases and 4 bases, there was a span of 11 bases. This CDR3 spans 13 amino acids. The CDR3 nucleotides are TGCAGCGTTGGGGTTTTGAGGTACAATGAGCAGTTCTTC. Translated: CSVGVLRYNEQFF.

In its sample, this clone was seen once. J is TRBJ1-2 and V is TRBV6-1; tentatively, D is TRBD1 (6 bases). This CDR3 has 15 residues. Germline assignment: CDR1 MNHNS and CDR2 SASEGT. The V and J ends lost 4 bases and 3 bases respectively, with 15 bases between them. The CDR3 protein is CASSVTGPGHYGYTF. The CDR3 DNA sequence: TGTGCCAGCAGTGTAACAGGGCCTGGGCACTATGGCTACACCTTC.

The chain carries TRBV2 and TRBJ1-5; 7 nucleotides align to TRBD1. The V and J ends lost 6 bases and 2 bases, in that order; junction bases with no gene match: 4. This CDR3 spans 14 amino acids. Germline V gene sequence: CDR1 SNHLY, CDR2 FYNNEI. The CDR3 DNA reads TGTGCCAGCAGGAAAGGACAGGGCAATCAGCCCCAGCATTTT. Its translation: CASRKGQGNQPQHF.

CDR3 DNA sequence: TGTGCCAGCAGCTTGATCTCGGGAAATGAGCAGTTCTTC. Translation gives CASSLISGNEQFF. The V call is TRBV11-1, the J call TRBJ2-1; possibly TRBD2 for D (5 bases). V was clipped by 3 bases and J by 7 bases, with 10 bases between them. Germline V gives CDR1 SGHAT, CDR2 FQDESV (reference sequence). CDR3 length: 13 residues.

V usage is TRBV5-4 and J usage is TRBJ1-1, with D possibly TRBD1 on 6 matching bases. V lost 5 bases and J 2 bases, leaving 13 bases between the germline ends. CDR1 is SGHNT, CDR2 YYREEE, per germline (reference sequence). CDR3 size: 14 residues. CDR3 DNA: TGTGCCAGCAGATCCGGGACACGAAACACTGAAGCTTTCTTT. Amino acids: CASRSGTRNTEAFF.

The V gene is TRBV19, the J gene TRBJ2-3, with D perhaps matching TRBD2 (6 bases). The CDR3 runs 15 residues. V lost 3 bases, J lost 5 bases, and 15 bases lay in between. Germline CDR1 and CDR2: LNHDA and SQIVND (reference sequence). In DNA, the CDR3 is TGTGCCAGTAGTATTGGGTTAGGAGGGAAAGATACGCAGTATTTT. It specifies CASSIGLGGKDTQYF. Complete variable domain (other parts from reference TRBV19 and TRBJ2-3): DGGITQSPKYLFRKEGQNVTLSCEQNLNHDAMYWYRQDPGQGLRLIYYSQIVNDFQKGDIAEGYSVSREKKESFPLTVTSAQKNPTAFYLCASSIGLGGKDTQYFGPGTRLTVL.

The rearrangement links TRBV6-1 to TRBJ2-5; no clear D. Germline V gene lookup returns CDR1 MNHNS and CDR2 SASEGT. The V end lost 5 bases, the J end lost 3 bases, and 13 bases lay between the germline ends. The CDR3 has 14 amino acids. The CDR3 DNA reads TGTGCCAGCAGTCCCGGCGGAACCGAAGAGACCCAGTACTTC. Residues: CASSPGGTEETQYF.

This chain joins TRBV6-1 and TRBJ1-1; D is possibly TRBD1 (5 bases). The CDR3 length is 13 residues. Trimming shortened V by 5 bases and J by 10 bases, and 17 bases separated the two germline ends. Germline V gene data show CDR1 as MNHNS and CDR2 as SASEGT. This CDR3 is CASSQTDTRRAFF. The CDR3 DNA is TGTGCCAGCAGTCAGACGGACACCCGAAGAGCTTTCTTT.

The genes are TRBV28 and TRBJ2-3, with 8 nucleotides matching TRBD2. The germline gives CDR1 MDHEN, CDR2 SYDVKM. V was pared by 3 bases and J by 5 bases, with 10 bases of the junction left unmatched. This CDR3 contains 16 residues. In DNA form, the CDR3 reads TGTGCCAGCAGTTTCGTGGGACTAGGGGTCCAAGATACGCAGTATTTT. Its translation: CASSFVGLGVQDTQYF.

The chain links TRBV5-1 to TRBJ2-2; TRBD2 might be the D (6 bases). V was shortened by 3 bases and J by 6 bases, with 24 bases between the two germline ends. This CDR3 has 18 amino acids. Germline V gene lookup returns CDR1 SGHRS and CDR2 YFSETQ. CDR3 sequence: CASSSNLLAPRVAGELFF. The CDR3 bases are TGCGCCAGCAGCTCCAACTTACTAGCCCCGAGGGTCGCCGGGGAGCTGTTTTTT. The full variable domain, with the rest looked up from reference TRBV5-1 and TRBJ2-2, is KAGVTQTPRYLIKTRGQQVTLSCSPISGHRSVSWYQQTPGQGLQFLFEYFSETQRNKGNFPGRFSGRQFSNSRSEMNVSTLELGDSALYLCASSSNLLAPRVAGELFFGEGSRLTVL.

This chain uses TRBV18 with TRBJ2-7; D perhaps matches TRBD2 (7 bases). CDR3 length: 15 amino acids. The V and J ends lost 4 bases and 6 bases respectively, with 19 bases between them. Germline-derived CDR1 and CDR2 are KGHSH and LQKENI. The CDR3 DNA reads TGTGCCAGCTCACGGGGGGGCGCGCGGGAAGCCGAGCAGTACTTC. Its protein is CASSRGGAREAEQYF.

In this sample, this clone turned up once. The CDR3 DNA reads TGCGCCAGCAGCCAGGGTAGCGGGGGGGCGTTCTACGAGCAGTACTTC. Translation: CASSQGSGGAFYEQYF. This chain uses TRBV4-1 with TRBJ2-7, with 11 bases aligning to TRBD2. This CDR3 region has 16 residues. Germline V gene data show CDR1 as MGHRA and CDR2 as YSYEKL. The V gene end was trimmed by 3 bases and the J gene end by 3 bases; junction bases not matched to a gene: 7.

The gene calls are TRBV9 and TRBJ2-3; D may be TRBD1 (5 bases). Germline values: CDR1 SGDLS, CDR2 YYNGEE. V was clipped by 0 bases and J by 2 bases, with 10 bases between them. CDR3 size: 15 residues. In nucleotides, the CDR3 is TGTGCCAGCAGCGTAGGAAGGGGTTTCACAGATACGCAGTATTTT. This sequence encodes CASSVGRGFTDTQYF.

The chain is built from TRBV2 and TRBJ1-5; D unclear. This CDR3 has 14 amino acids. The V end lost 1 base, the J end lost 5 bases, and 9 bases lay between the germline ends. Germline V CDR1 and CDR2: SNHLY, FYNNEI. The CDR3 spells CASSEGLVDQPQHF. The CDR3 nucleotides read TGTGCCAGCAGTGAAGGGCTAGTTGATCAGCCCCAGCATTTT.

This clone was picked up a small number of times. The CDR3, as DNA: TGTGCCAGCAGCCCCGGGACAGGGGGTCAAGGTGGCTACACCTTC. Amino acids: CASSPGTGGQGGYTF. The chain is built from TRBV7-3 and TRBJ1-2; 11 nucleotides agree with TRBD1. The V and J ends lost 5 bases and 7 bases, in that order; junction bases with no gene match: 9. The CDR3 totals 15 residues. From germline, CDR1 is SGHTA and CDR2 FQGTGA.

The J gene is TRBJ2-2, the V gene TRBV30, with D perhaps matching TRBD2 (5 bases). V lost 2 bases and J 6 bases, leaving 10 bases between the germline ends. This CDR3 is 13 amino acids long. Germline V gives CDR1 GTSNPN, CDR2 SVGIG (reference sequence). CDR3 sequence (DNA): TGTGCCTGGAGTCCCGGAGCGGCCGGGGAGCTGTTTTTT. Translation: CAWSPGAAGELFF.